This entry lists 23 T cell receptor beta chains sequenced from one sample in a study of PD-1 blockade in classical Hodgkin lymphoma. This table comes from immunoSEQ multiplex PCR, and its TCRdb copy is limited to in-frame clones, with some not included. The sample shows some 93,000 clones, about nine tenths of them seen only once. Each of the patients experienced relapse following autologous stem cell transplantation, and their brentuximab vedotin exposure differed. The starting material was peripheral blood mononuclear cells (PBMCs), obtained at baseline. These receptor sequences come from a human donor with classical Hodgkin lymphoma.

The CDR3, as DNA: TGTGCCAGCTCACCACCGGGACTAGCGGGGACCAGAAGGAATGAGCAGTTCTTC. Translating gives CASSPPGLAGTRRNEQFF. This chain connects TRBV18 to TRBJ2-1, with 13 bases aligning to TRBD2. The CDR3 runs 18 residues. The V segment lost 0 bases and the J segment 7 bases; nucleotides outside the gene matches: 9. Germline V gives CDR1 KGHSH, CDR2 LQKENI.

This chain connects TRBV19 to TRBJ2-7; D possibly corresponds to TRBD1 (6 bases). Germline-derived CDR1 and CDR2 are LNHDA and SQIVND (reference sequence). The V end was cut by 6 bases, the J end by 3 bases, with 18 bases between. The CDR3 runs to 15 residues. The CDR3 region has the DNA TGTGCCAGTAGCCCTCTGGGGGCCCCTTACTACGAGCAGTACTTC. This codes for CASSPLGAPYYEQYF.

This sequence joins TRBV28 and TRBJ2-1; possible D gene TRBD2, 6 bases. In germline, CDR1 is MDHEN, CDR2 SYDVKM. Deletions cut 3 bases from V and 7 bases from J, with 19 bases between. The CDR3 contains 16 residues. The CDR3 coding sequence is TGTGCCAGCAGTTTCGCGGGACTCCAAAGAAGGAATGAGCAGTTCTTC. Translation: CASSFAGLQRRNEQFF.

CDR3 residues: CASSLTSLADEQYF. The CDR3 DNA sequence: TGTGCCAGCAGTCTGACGTCACTAGCGGACGAGCAGTACTTC. The J gene is TRBJ2-7, the V gene TRBV2, with TRBD2 matching over 8 bases. After removal of 5 bases from V and 5 bases from J, the junction contained 8 bases not matched to a gene. Germline CDR1 reads SNHLY; CDR2 reads FYNNEI. This CDR3 comprises 14 residues. Using reference TRBV2 and TRBJ2-7 for the parts outside the CDR3, the full variable domain is EPEVTQTPSHQVTQMGQEVILRCVPISNHLYFYWYRQILGQKVEFLVSFYNNEISEKSEIFDDQFSVERPDGSNFTLKIRSTKLEDSAMYFCASSLTSLADEQYFGPGTRLTVT.

This clone was observed a few times. V usage is TRBV5-1 and J usage is TRBJ2-1; 7 bases agree with TRBD2. V dropped 3 bases and J dropped 4; count of bases not matched to a gene: 7. Germline lookup yields CDR1 SGHRS and CDR2 YFSETQ. The CDR3 consists of 15 residues. The CDR3 region has the DNA TGCGCCAGCAGCTCCTTAGCGGGTTCATACAATGAGCAGTTCTTC. Its translation: CASSSLAGSYNEQFF.

The chain combines TRBV2 with TRBJ2-7, with D perhaps given as TRBD1 or TRBD2 (5 bases each). Deletions cut 2 bases from V and 0 bases from J, with 11 bases between. The CDR3 is 15 residues long. Germline V CDR1 and CDR2: SNHLY, FYNNEI. CDR3: CASSESRGVSYEQYF. CDR3 DNA sequence: TGTGCCAGCAGTGAAAGTAGAGGGGTCTCCTACGAGCAGTACTTC. Based on the CDR3 plus reference TRBV2 and TRBJ2-7, the full variable domain is EPEVTQTPSHQVTQMGQEVILRCVPISNHLYFYWYRQILGQKVEFLVSFYNNEISEKSEIFDDQFSVERPDGSNFTLKIRSTKLEDSAMYFCASSESRGVSYEQYFGPGTRLTVT.

The chain employs TRBV28 and TRBJ2-7; TRBD2 aligns across 8 bases. Germline-derived CDR1 and CDR2 are MDHEN and SYDVKM. Trimming removed 1 base from V and 1 base from J; junction bases left unmatched: 9. The CDR3 runs to 17 residues. Here the CDR3 DNA reads TGTGCCAGCAGTTTATTTGCCGGACTAGCCCTTTCCTACGAGCAGTACTTC. Encoded protein: CASSLFAGLALSYEQYF.

The chain uses TRBV5-4 and TRBJ1-1; tentatively, D is TRBD1 (6 bases). V was trimmed by 5 bases and J by 6 bases, leaving 17 bases between them. CDR1 is SGHNT and CDR2 is YYREEE in the germline V gene (reference sequence). The CDR3 extends over 14 amino acids. As DNA, the CDR3 is TGTGCCAGCAGGGGCAGGGGCGAGTGGGCTGAAGCTTTCTTT. This encodes CASRGRGEWAEAFF.

The genes are TRBV6-6 and TRBJ1-3; the D is unclear. Germline V CDR1 and CDR2: MNHNY, SVGAGI (reference sequence). This CDR3 is 13 amino acids long. The V end was cut by 5 bases, the J end by 7 bases, with 12 bases between. CDR3 bases: TGTGCCAGCAGTCTGAGAAGTCGGAACACCATATATTTT. This sequence encodes CASSLRSRNTIYF.

The rearrangement uses TRBV19 and TRBJ1-2, with D possibly matching TRBD1 (5 bases). This CDR3 spans 14 amino acids. The germline CDR1 and CDR2 sequences are LNHDA and SQIVND (reference sequence). The ends were cut back, 5 bases at V and 0 bases at J, with 10 bases in the middle. The CDR3 sequence is CASSLTAANYGYTF. CDR3 bases: TGTGCCAGTAGTTTGACAGCCGCTAACTATGGCTACACCTTC.

This chain joins TRBV5-1 and TRBJ2-3; D perhaps matches TRBD1 (6 bases). The V and J ends lost 1 base and 5 bases respectively, with 35 bases between them. The CDR3 contains 22 residues. Germline V gives CDR1 SGHRS, CDR2 YFSETQ. The CDR3 DNA sequence: TGCGCCAGCAGCTTGTACCCCCCTGTGACGATGAAGACAGGCCCTCTTGGAGATACGCAGTATTTT. This encodes CASSLYPPVTMKTGPLGDTQYF.

The rearrangement links TRBV10-3 to TRBJ1-5; 8 nucleotides agree with TRBD1. Germline lookup yields CDR1 ENHRY and CDR2 SYGVKD. The CDR3 extends over 15 amino acids. After removal of 6 bases from V and 0 bases from J, the junction contained 4 bases not matched to a gene. The CDR3 region has the DNA TGTGCCATCAGAGGAGGACAGGGTAGCAATCAGCCCCAGCATTTT. Translating it yields CAIRGGQGSNQPQHF.

The V gene is TRBV5-6, the J gene TRBJ2-7; the D gene is possibly TRBD2 (5 bases). Trimming stripped 2 bases from V and 5 bases from J, with 11 bases between. Looked up from germline, CDR1 is SGHDT and CDR2 is YYEEEE. CDR3 length equals 13 residues. In DNA, the CDR3 is TGTGCCAGCAGCTTTGGACTTTTGGACGAGCAGTACTTC. This gives the protein CASSFGLLDEQYF.

This clone was seen a single time. This rearrangement joins TRBV5-1 to TRBJ1-4, with unresolved D. This CDR3 is 15 amino acids long. Trimming took 0 bases from V and 8 from J, leaving 14 bases between them. The germline V gene has CDR1 SGHRS and CDR2 YFSETQ. CDR3 sequence: CASSLDIVYGEKLFF. The CDR3, as DNA: TGCGCCAGCAGCTTGGATATTGTCTATGGCGAAAAACTGTTTTTT.

The chain recombines TRBV6-4 with TRBJ1-1; no clear D gene. Trimming shortened V by 1 base and J by 1 base, and 4 bases separated the two germline ends. The CDR3 has 13 amino acids. Germline V CDR1 and CDR2: MRHNA, SNTAGT. The CDR3 protein is CASSDFTNTEAFF. DNA of the CDR3: TGTGCCAGCAGTGACTTCACGAACACTGAAGCTTTCTTT.

The chain has TRBV16 and TRBJ1-1; possibly TRBD1 for D (6 bases). The CDR3 consists of 16 residues. In germline, CDR1 is KGHSY, CDR2 FQNENV. The ends were cut back, 4 bases at V and 4 bases at J, with 19 bases in the middle. The CDR3 DNA follows: TGTGCCAGCAGCCGCTTGCCCGGGGACATCGGCACTGAAGCTTTCTTT. Its translation is CASSRLPGDIGTEAFF.

This chain links TRBV9 with TRBJ2-3; D uncertain. The CDR3 has 14 amino acids. Germline lookup yields CDR1 SGDLS and CDR2 YYNGEE. The ends were cut back, 4 bases at V and 2 bases at J, with 11 bases in the middle. The CDR3 DNA sequence: TGTGCCAGCAGCTTCAGGAGTTACACAGATACGCAGTATTTT. Protein product: CASSFRSYTDTQYF. The variable domain in full, with the rest retrieved from reference TRBV9 and TRBJ2-3, is DSGVTQTPKHLITATGQRVTLRCSPRSGDLSVYWYQQSLDQGLQFLIQYYNGEERAKGNILERFSAQQFPDLHSELNLSSLELGDSALYFCASSFRSYTDTQYFGPGTRLTVL.

This sequence joins TRBV7-9 and TRBJ2-1, with 12 bases lining up with TRBD2. The CDR3 has 15 amino acids. Germline values: CDR1 SEHNR, CDR2 FQNEAQ (reference sequence). The J segment lost 6 bases and the V segment lost 2 bases, leaving 2 bases of the junction unmatched. The CDR3 loop reads CASSLSSGRGNEQFF. In nucleotides, the CDR3 is TGTGCCAGCAGCTTATCTAGCGGGAGGGGCAATGAGCAGTTCTTC.

The chain is built from TRBV10-2 and TRBJ2-7; D gene uncertain. V dropped 1 base and J dropped 3 bases, with 4 bases sitting between them. The length of the CDR3 is 12 residues. The germline CDR1 and CDR2 sequences are WSHSY and SAAADI. CDR3 nucleotides: TGCGCCAGCAGTGAGTTAAACTACGAGCAGTACTTC. Encoded protein: CASSELNYEQYF.

J is TRBJ2-2 and V is TRBV6-1; 7 nucleotides agree with TRBD2. Germline values: CDR1 MNHNS, CDR2 SASEGT. V shed 2 bases, J shed 0 bases, and the junction held 6 bases outside the gene matches. The CDR3 has 17 residues. Here the CDR3 DNA reads TGTGCCAGCAGTGAACCGCGGGAGCGCCCGAACACCGGGGAGCTGTTTTTT. This encodes CASSEPRERPNTGELFF.

This clone has more than one count but fewer than ten. The chain couples TRBV6-5 to TRBJ2-7, with 13 bases matching TRBD2. Germline CDR1 is MNHEY and CDR2 is SVGAGI. The CDR3 runs to 15 residues. V lost 7 bases, J lost 9 bases, and 12 bases stayed unmatched. The CDR3 loop reads CASISGTSGIRRQYF. For the CDR3, the DNA is TGTGCCAGCATTTCCGGGACTAGCGGGATTCGACGGCAGTACTTC.

The rearrangement uses TRBV6-6 and TRBJ2-1, with 7 bases aligning to TRBD2. The CDR3 runs 15 residues. Germline-derived CDR1 and CDR2 are MNHNY and SVGAGI (reference sequence). V shed 0 bases, J shed 8 bases, and the junction held 7 bases outside the gene matches. The CDR3 loop reads CASSYSKGGRYEQFF. The CDR3 DNA follows: TGTGCCAGCAGTTACTCGAAGGGCGGGAGATATGAGCAGTTCTTC.

Only a few counts were recorded for this clone. Germline and junction disagree at one end, which may indicate a read error. J is TRBJ1-2 and V is TRBV6-5; perhaps TRBD1 as D (5 bases). CDR1 and CDR2 from the germline V gene are MNHEY and SVGAGI. This CDR3 region has 12 residues. The CDR3 coding sequence is TGTGCCAGCAGTTCCTGGCCGGCGGGGACCTACTTC. Amino acids: CASSSWPAGTYF.